A single sample gave rise to the 3 T cell receptor beta chains below, sequenced in a study of T cell repertoires in cytomegalovirus infection. TCRdb analysed the reads with MiXCR anew, one entry per CDR3 protein. This sample has 200,000 to 300,000 distinct CDR3 sequences, with around 8.7% found just once. The sample taken for sequencing was PBMCs. All receptors derive from a human donor in good health (CMV status not recorded). Some clones in this sample may be carry-over from other donors' samples.

This clonotype occurred many times. The V call is TRBV20-1, the J call TRBJ2-7; 11 nucleotides agree with TRBD1. Germline V gene sequence: CDR1 DFQATT, CDR2 SNEGSKA (reference sequence). This CDR3 is 15 amino acids long. The trim removed 6 bases at V and 4 bases at J, leaving 11 bases unmatched. For the CDR3, the DNA is TGCAGTGCGCCACTCGGGACAGGGGGGAGGTACGAGCAGTACTTC. Its protein product is CSAPLGTGGRYEQYF.

The chain recombines TRBV11-1 with TRBJ1-2; 9 bases fit TRBD1. Germline V gene data show CDR1 as SGHAT and CDR2 as FQDESV (reference sequence). The ends lost 6 bases at V and 8 bases at J; junction bases unmatched: 10. CDR3 length equals 14 residues. CDR3 DNA sequence: TGTGCCAGCAGTTCGACCGGGACAGGGAGCGGCTACACCTTC. Encoded protein: CASSSTGTGSGYTF. Drawing the rest from reference TRBV11-1 and TRBJ1-2, the complete variable domain is EAEVAQSPRYKITEKSQAVAFWCDPISGHATLYWYRQILGQGPELLVQFQDESVVDDSQLPKDRFSAERLKGVDSTLKIQPAELGDSAMYLCASSSTGTGSGYTFGSGTRLTVV.

To note about this clonotype: It may be a read error: a sequence one base away is much more abundant. The chain employs TRBV6-2 or TRBV6-3 and TRBJ2-1, with D maybe TRBD2 (6 bases). There are 15 residues in the CDR3. Per the germline V gene, CDR1 is MNHEY and CDR2 is SVGEGT. V lost 4 bases to trimming and J lost 5 bases, with 15 bases between them. The CDR3 protein is CASSFGGVGDNEQFF. For the CDR3, the DNA is TGTGCCAGCAGTTTTGGCGGGGTGGGAGACAATGAGCAGTTCTTC.